Each of the 19 T cell receptor beta chains below was sequenced from the same sample in a study of T cell responses to AZD1222 COVID-19 vaccine. Produced via immunoSEQ multiplex PCR; TCRdb's table is partial and in-frame only. The data hold 130,000 to 150,000 clones, with more than 90% observed a single time. The sample in question was peripheral blood, obtained on day 0 of AZD1222 vaccination. These TCRs come from an adult in good health.

CDR3 in DNA: TGCGCCAGCAGCTTGGTGCAGGTGCGGTTCGGAAACACCATATATTTT. Its protein is CASSLVQVRFGNTIYF. J is TRBJ1-3 and V is TRBV5-1; D gene ambiguous. Germline CDR1 is SGHRS and CDR2 is YFSETQ. V dropped 0 bases and J dropped 4 bases, with 14 bases sitting between them. There are 16 residues in the CDR3.

The V gene is TRBV10-3, the J gene TRBJ2-6; D could derive from TRBD1 or TRBD2 (5 bases each). Germline CDR1 is ENHRY and CDR2 is SYGVKD. The CDR3 is 15 residues long. The V gene lost 2 bases and the J gene lost 2 bases, with 7 bases spanning the gap. CDR3 in DNA: TGTGCCATCAGTGAGCAGGGACCTGGGGCCAACGTCCTGACTTTC. It translates to CAISEQGPGANVLTF.

The chain uses TRBV2 and TRBJ1-2; TRBD1 might be the D (5 bases). The germline CDR1 and CDR2 sequences are SNHLY and FYNNEI. The length of the CDR3 is 14 residues. Trimming removed 4 bases at V and 1 base at J, with 10 bases between. CDR3 nucleotide sequence: TGTGCCAGCAGTGCAGGGCCCCTTAACTATGGCTACACCTTC. Encoded protein: CASSAGPLNYGYTF. Based on the CDR3 plus reference TRBV2 and TRBJ1-2, the full variable domain is EPEVTQTPSHQVTQMGQEVILRCVPISNHLYFYWYRQILGQKVEFLVSFYNNEISEKSEIFDDQFSVERPDGSNFTLKIRSTKLEDSAMYFCASSAGPLNYGYTFGSGTRLTVV.

This chain joins TRBV11-2 and TRBJ2-3; 7 bases align to TRBD1. After removal of 2 bases from V and 3 bases from J, the junction contained 5 bases not matched to a gene. The CDR3 spans 15 residues. CDR1 and CDR2 from the germline V gene are SGHAT and FQNNGV. In nucleotides, the CDR3 is TGTGCCAGCAGCTTAAGGGGGCGCTCGACAGATACGCAGTATTTT. Protein: CASSLRGRSTDTQYF.

CDR3: CASSLDQRGTYNEQFF. The CDR3 DNA is TGTGCCAGCAGCCTTGACCAAAGGGGCACCTACAATGAGCAGTTCTTC. The chain employs TRBV7-9 and TRBJ2-1; the D gene is possibly TRBD1 (5 bases). V gave up 5 bases and J gave up 2 bases, with 16 bases separating them. This CDR3 is 16 amino acids long. The V gene's germline CDR1 is SEHNR and CDR2 FQNEAQ (reference sequence).

V usage is TRBV18 and J usage is TRBJ2-3; D gene uncertain. The germline V and J ends were trimmed by 1 base and 0 bases, with 8 bases remaining between them. The V gene's germline CDR1 is KGHSH and CDR2 LQKENI. CDR3 length: 15 amino acids. CDR3 DNA sequence: TGTGCCAGCTCACCACGCGGATACAGCACAGATACGCAGTATTTT. This translates into CASSPRGYSTDTQYF.

This rearrangement joins TRBV27 to TRBJ1-5; D uncertain. Germline V gene sequence: CDR1 MNHEY, CDR2 SMNVEV (reference sequence). This CDR3 contains 14 residues. Trimming removed 4 bases at V and 1 base at J, with 8 bases between. For the CDR3, the DNA is TGTGCCAGCAGTTCAGGACGGAGCAATCAGCCCCAGCATTTT. Its translation is CASSSGRSNQPQHF.

The rearrangement links TRBV30 to TRBJ2-7, with D tentatively TRBD1 (5 bases). V shed 1 base and J shed 2 bases, with 9 bases lying between them. The CDR3 totals 13 residues. CDR1 is GTSNPN and CDR2 is SVGIG in the germline V gene (reference sequence). CDR3 loop: CAWSDRITYEQYF. DNA for the CDR3: TGTGCCTGGAGTGACAGGATTACCTACGAGCAGTACTTC.

The V gene is TRBV27, the J gene TRBJ2-7; TRBD1 matches at 10 bases. The V segment lost 2 bases and the J segment 0 bases; nucleotides outside the gene matches: 10. Germline assignment: CDR1 MNHEY and CDR2 SMNVEV (reference sequence). The length of the CDR3 is 18 residues. The CDR3: CASSLGPGTGVSSYEQYF. In DNA form, the CDR3 reads TGTGCCAGCAGTTTAGGCCCCGGGACAGGGGTTTCCTCCTACGAGCAGTACTTC.

The chain is built from TRBV30 and TRBJ1-6; the D is unclear. V was pared by 3 bases and J by 11 bases, with 14 bases between. The CDR3 is 13 residues long. From germline, CDR1 is GTSNPN and CDR2 SVGIG (reference sequence). CDR3 loop: CAWRGGSRTPLHF. The CDR3 bases are TGTGCCTGGAGGGGAGGGAGTCGGACACCCCTCCACTTT.

The chain links TRBV20-1 to TRBJ1-2; D uncertain. The CDR3 totals 14 residues. CDR1 is DFQATT, CDR2 SNEGSKA, per germline (reference sequence). The V and J ends lost 4 bases and 0 bases respectively, with 12 bases between them. CDR3 sequence (DNA): TGCAGTGCTACTGAGAAGTGGCCTAACTATGGCTACACCTTC. Translated, it gives CSATEKWPNYGYTF.

This chain connects TRBV4-1 to TRBJ1-2; weak D call: TRBD1 (5 bases). Trimming shortened V by 0 bases and J by 4 bases, and 18 bases separated the two germline ends. The CDR3 sequence is 17 residues long. Germline loops: CDR1 MGHRA, CDR2 YSYEKL. The CDR3 reads CASSQERIGPGIYGYTF. CDR3 nucleotides: TGCGCCAGCAGCCAAGAAAGAATCGGGCCAGGGATCTATGGCTACACCTTC.

In this sample, this clone turned up a few times. J is TRBJ1-4 and V is TRBV5-1; no definite D call. Germline loops: CDR1 SGHRS, CDR2 YFSETQ. Trimming stripped 4 bases from V and 7 bases from J, with 14 bases between. The CDR3 runs 14 residues. CDR3 amino acids: CASSPEPRGEKLFF. As DNA, the CDR3 is TGCGCCAGCAGCCCCGAACCTCGCGGTGAAAAACTGTTTTTT.

The chain is built from TRBV12-5 and TRBJ1-1, with D unresolved. Germline values: CDR1 LGHNT, CDR2 FRNRAP. The CDR3 contains 16 residues. V lost 1 base and J 0 bases, leaving 12 bases between the germline ends. CDR3 nucleotides: TGTGCTAGTGGTTTGGAGAAAATCCCCCTGAACACTGAAGCTTTCTTT. As protein: CASGLEKIPLNTEAFF.

This rearrangement joins TRBV12-5 to TRBJ1-6; TRBD1 matches 8 bases. Looked up from germline, CDR1 is LGHNT and CDR2 is FRNRAP. The CDR3 has 21 residues. J was trimmed by 0 bases and V by 0 bases; bases with no gene match: 13. The DNA for the CDR3 is TGTGCTAGTGGTTTGGTGCGTTTCCGGGACAGGCGATTCTCCTATAATTCACCCCTCCACTTT. It is translated as CASGLVRFRDRRFSYNSPLHF.

The V gene is TRBV5-1, the J gene TRBJ2-5; a weak D match, TRBD1 (5 bases). V was clipped by 0 bases and J by 5 bases, with 20 bases between them. There are 17 residues in the CDR3. Germline loops: CDR1 SGHRS, CDR2 YFSETQ. CDR3 sequence reads: CASSLAGLLSAWETQYF. CDR3 coding DNA: TGCGCCAGCAGCTTGGCAGGGCTCTTATCGGCCTGGGAGACCCAGTACTTC.

A few counts support this clone. The chain recombines TRBV5-4 with TRBJ2-4, with TRBD1 as a possible D gene (5 bases). CDR1 is SGHNT, CDR2 YYREEE, per germline (reference sequence). The CDR3 covers 14 residues. The ends were cut back, 4 bases at V and 5 bases at J, with 13 bases in the middle. The CDR3 region has the DNA TGTGCCAGCAGCATGTGGGGCCTCGAAAACATTCAGTACTTC. Encoded protein: CASSMWGLENIQYF.

This chain joins TRBV10-1 and TRBJ2-2; D gene uncertain. V was clipped by 9 bases and J by 6 bases, with 5 bases between them. The CDR3 consists of 10 residues. Germline values: CDR1 WNHNN, CDR2 SYGVQD (reference sequence). The CDR3 is CARRSGELFF. The CDR3 DNA reads as TGCGCCAGGCGGTCCGGGGAGCTGTTTTTT.

This rearrangement joins TRBV9 to TRBJ2-7; the D gene is possibly TRBD1 (5 bases). Germline CDR1 SGDLS, CDR2 YYNGEE. The CDR3 has 16 amino acids. The V and J ends lost 0 bases and 3 bases respectively, with 16 bases between them. The CDR3 protein is CASSVGPAGRDYEQYF. The CDR3 DNA reads TGTGCCAGCAGCGTAGGTCCAGCAGGCAGGGACTACGAGCAGTACTTC.